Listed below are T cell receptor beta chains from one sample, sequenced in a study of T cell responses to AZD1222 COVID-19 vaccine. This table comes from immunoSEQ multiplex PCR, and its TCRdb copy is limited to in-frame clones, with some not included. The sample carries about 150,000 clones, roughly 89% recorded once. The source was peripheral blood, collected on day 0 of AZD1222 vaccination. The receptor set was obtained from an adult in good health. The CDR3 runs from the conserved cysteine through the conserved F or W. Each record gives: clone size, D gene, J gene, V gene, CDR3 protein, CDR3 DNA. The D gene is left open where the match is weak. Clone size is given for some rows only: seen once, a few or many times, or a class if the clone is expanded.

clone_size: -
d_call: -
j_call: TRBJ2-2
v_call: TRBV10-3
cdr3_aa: CAISESSTTKGADGELFF
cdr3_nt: TGTGCCATCAGTGAGTCTTCTACCACTAAAGGGGCGGACGGGGAGCTGTTTTTT

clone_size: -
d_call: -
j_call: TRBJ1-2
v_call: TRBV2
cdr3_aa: CASSTDINYGYTF
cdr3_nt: TGTGCCAGCAGTACGGACATTAACTATGGCTACACCTTC

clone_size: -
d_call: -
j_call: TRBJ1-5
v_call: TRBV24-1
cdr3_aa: CATSDTSRGGNQPQHF
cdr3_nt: TGTGCCACCAGTGATACAAGCAGGGGAGGCAATCAGCCCCAGCATTTT

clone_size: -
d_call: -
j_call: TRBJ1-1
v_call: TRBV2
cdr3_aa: CARAQGSDRTEAFF
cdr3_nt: TGTGCCAGGGCGCAGGGGAGTGATAGGACTGAAGCTTTCTTT

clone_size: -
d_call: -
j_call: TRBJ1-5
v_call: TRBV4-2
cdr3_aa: CASSHPRGSGNQPQHF
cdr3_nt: TGTGCCAGCAGCCACCCGCGGGGGTCCGGCAATCAGCCCCAGCATTTT

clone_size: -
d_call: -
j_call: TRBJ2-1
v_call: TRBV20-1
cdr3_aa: CSASGSTVGEQFF
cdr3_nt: TGCAGTGCTAGTGGGTCGACGGTCGGTGAGCAGTTCTTC

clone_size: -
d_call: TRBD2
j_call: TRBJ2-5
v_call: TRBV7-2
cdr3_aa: CASSRAETSSWETQYF
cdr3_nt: TGTGCCAGCAGCCGCGCAGAGACTAGCTCCTGGGAGACCCAGTACTTC

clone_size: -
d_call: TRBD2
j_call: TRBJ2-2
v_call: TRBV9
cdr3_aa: CASSVAPTSGTNTGELFF
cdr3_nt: TGTGCCAGCAGCGTAGCTCCCACTAGCGGAACGAACACCGGGGAGCTGTTTTTT

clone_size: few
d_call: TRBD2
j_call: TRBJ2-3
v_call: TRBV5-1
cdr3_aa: CASRATSGSTDTQYF
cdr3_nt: TGCGCCAGTCGAGCGACTAGCGGTAGCACAGATACGCAGTATTTT

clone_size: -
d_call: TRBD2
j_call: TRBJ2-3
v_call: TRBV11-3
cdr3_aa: CASSLRTSGGTQYF
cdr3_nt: TGTGCCAGCAGCTTGCGAACTAGCGGAGGTACGCAGTATTTT

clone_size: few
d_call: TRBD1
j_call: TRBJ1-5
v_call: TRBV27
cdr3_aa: CASSLLGQSYSNQPQHF
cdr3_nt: TGTGCCAGCAGTTTACTGGGACAGTCTTATAGCAATCAGCCCCAGCATTTT

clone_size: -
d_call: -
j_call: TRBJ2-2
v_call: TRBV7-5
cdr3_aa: CVRSFQRDPSLNTGELFF
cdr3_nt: TGTGTCAGAAGCTTCCAACGGGACCCCTCCTTAAACACCGGGGAGCTGTTTTTT

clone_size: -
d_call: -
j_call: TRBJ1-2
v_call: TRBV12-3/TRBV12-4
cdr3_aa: CASSLNSIWGYTF
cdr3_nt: TGTGCCAGCAGTTTAAATTCGATTTGGGGCTACACCTTC

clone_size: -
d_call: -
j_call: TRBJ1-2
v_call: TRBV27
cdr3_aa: CASSLSNSYGYTF
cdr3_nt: TGTGCCAGCAGTTTATCGAACAGCTATGGCTACACCTTC

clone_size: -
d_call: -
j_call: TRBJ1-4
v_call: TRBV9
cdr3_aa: CASSVESGRLGEKLFF
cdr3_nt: TGTGCCAGCAGCGTAGAGTCAGGAAGGCTCGGTGAAAAACTGTTTTTT

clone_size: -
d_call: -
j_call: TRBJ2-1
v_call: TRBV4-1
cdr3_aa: CASSQDPFSYNEQFF
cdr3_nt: TGCGCCAGCAGCCAAGATCCCTTCTCCTACAATGAGCAGTTCTTC

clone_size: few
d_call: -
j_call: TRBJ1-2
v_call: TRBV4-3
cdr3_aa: CASSQVRANYGYTF
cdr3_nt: TGCGCCAGCAGCCAAGTACGGGCTAACTATGGCTACACCTTC

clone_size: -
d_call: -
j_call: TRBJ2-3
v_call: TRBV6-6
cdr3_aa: CASTTTDTQYF
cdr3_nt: TGTGCCAGCACAACCACAGATACGCAGTATTTT

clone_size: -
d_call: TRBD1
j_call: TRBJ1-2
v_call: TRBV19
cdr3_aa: CASSIAETGGYGYTF
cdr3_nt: TGTGCCAGTAGTATAGCCGAGACAGGGGGCTATGGCTACACCTTC

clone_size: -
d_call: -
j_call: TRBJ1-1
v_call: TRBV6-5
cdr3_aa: CASSYRAGNTEAFF
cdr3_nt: TGTGCCAGCAGTTACAGGGCGGGAAACACTGAAGCTTTCTTT

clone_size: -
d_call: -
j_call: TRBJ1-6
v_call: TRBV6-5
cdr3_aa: CASSLGGNSPLHF
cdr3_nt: TGTGCCAGCAGTCTAGGGGGGAATTCACCCCTCCACTTT

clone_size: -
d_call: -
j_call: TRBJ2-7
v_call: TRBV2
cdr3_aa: CASSATVFGGYEQYF
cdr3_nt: TGTGCCAGCAGTGCGACAGTTTTCGGGGGCTACGAGCAGTACTTC

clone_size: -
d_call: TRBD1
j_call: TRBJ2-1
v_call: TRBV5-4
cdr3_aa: CASGTGEGNEQFF
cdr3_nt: TGTGCCAGTGGGACAGGGGAAGGCAATGAGCAGTTCTTC

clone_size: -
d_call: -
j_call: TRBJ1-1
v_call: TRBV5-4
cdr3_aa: CASSLVEGTEAFF
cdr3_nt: TGTGCCAGCAGCTTGGTAGAGGGCACTGAAGCTTTCTTT

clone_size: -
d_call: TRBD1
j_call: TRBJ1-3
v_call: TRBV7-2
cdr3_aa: CASSLEGRGLTGNTIYF
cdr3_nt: TGTGCCAGCAGCTTAGAGGGCAGGGGGCTAACTGGAAACACCATATATTTT

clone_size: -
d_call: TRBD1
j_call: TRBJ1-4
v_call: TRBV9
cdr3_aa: CASSVGTGPTTNEKLFF
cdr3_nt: TGTGCCAGCAGCGTAGGGACAGGGCCCACAACTAATGAAAAACTGTTTTTT

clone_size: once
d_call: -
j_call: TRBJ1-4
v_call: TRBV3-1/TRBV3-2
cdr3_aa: CASSQTPDRPFF
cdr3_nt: TGTGCCAGCAGCCAAACCCCGGACAGACCTTTTTTT

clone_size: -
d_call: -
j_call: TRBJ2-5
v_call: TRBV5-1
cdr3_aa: CASSLEIGREETQYF
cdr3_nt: TGCGCCAGCAGCTTGGAAATAGGACGAGAGGAGACCCAGTACTTC

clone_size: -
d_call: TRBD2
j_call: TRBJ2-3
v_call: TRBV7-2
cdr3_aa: CASTVGGLAGDTQYF
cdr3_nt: TGTGCCAGCACCGTAGGGGGGCTAGCGGGAGATACGCAGTATTTT

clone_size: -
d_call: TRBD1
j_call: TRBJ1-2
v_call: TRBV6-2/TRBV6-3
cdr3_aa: CASSPGQGTYGYTF
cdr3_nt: TGTGCCAGCAGTCCGGGACAGGGGACCTATGGCTACACCTTC

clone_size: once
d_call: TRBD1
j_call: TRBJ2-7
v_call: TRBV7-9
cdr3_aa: CASSLGQGANEQYF
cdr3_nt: TGTGCCAGCAGCCTGGGACAGGGGGCTAACGAGCAGTACTTC

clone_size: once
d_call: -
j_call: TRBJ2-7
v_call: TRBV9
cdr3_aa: CASSTLGGPNYEQYF
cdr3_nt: TGTGCCAGCAGCACCCTTGGGGGGCCCAACTACGAGCAGTACTTC

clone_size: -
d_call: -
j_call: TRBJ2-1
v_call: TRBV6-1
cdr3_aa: CASSDNGSNEQFF
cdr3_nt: TGTGCCAGCAGTGACAACGGGAGCAATGAGCAGTTCTTC

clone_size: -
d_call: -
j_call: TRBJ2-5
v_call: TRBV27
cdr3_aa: CASSLRSAGRETQYF
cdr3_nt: TGTGCCAGCAGTTTGCGCTCAGCTGGGAGGGAGACCCAGTACTTC

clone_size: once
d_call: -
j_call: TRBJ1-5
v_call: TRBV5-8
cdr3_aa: CASSLIKKGSNQPQHF
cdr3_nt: TGTGCCAGCAGCTTGATCAAGAAGGGTAGCAATCAGCCCCAGCATTTT

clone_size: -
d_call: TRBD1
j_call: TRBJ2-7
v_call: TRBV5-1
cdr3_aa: CASSLTGGSIEQYF
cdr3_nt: TGCGCCAGCAGCTTGACAGGGGGGTCCATCGAGCAGTACTTC

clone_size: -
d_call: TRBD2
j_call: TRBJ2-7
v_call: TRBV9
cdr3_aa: CASSGTRLAGDYEQYF
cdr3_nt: TGTGCCAGCAGCGGCACCAGACTAGCGGGAGACTACGAGCAGTACTTC

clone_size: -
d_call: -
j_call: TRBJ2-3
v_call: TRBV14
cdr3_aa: CASSQADTQYF
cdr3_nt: TGTGCCAGCAGCCAAGCCGATACGCAGTATTTT

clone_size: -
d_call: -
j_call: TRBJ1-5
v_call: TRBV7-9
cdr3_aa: CASSPIPTGSGQPQHF
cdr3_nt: TGTGCCAGCAGCCCTATACCCACAGGTTCTGGTCAGCCCCAGCATTTT

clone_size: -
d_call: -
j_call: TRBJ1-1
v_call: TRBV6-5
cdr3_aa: CASSYRRAGEAFF
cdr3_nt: TGTGCCAGCAGTTACCGCCGGGCCGGTGAAGCTTTCTTT

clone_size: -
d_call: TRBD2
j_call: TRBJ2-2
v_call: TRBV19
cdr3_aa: CASSSTGTSGGAMSGELFF
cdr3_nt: TGTGCCAGTAGTAGCACCGGGACTAGCGGGGGGGCGATGTCCGGGGAGCTGTTTTTT

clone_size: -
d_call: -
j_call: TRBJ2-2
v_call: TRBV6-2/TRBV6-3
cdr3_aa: CASSRGTPAGELFF
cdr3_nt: TGTGCCAGCAGTAGAGGGACACCCGCTGGGGAGCTGTTTTTT